This TCR beta chain was profiled in a study of blood T cell repertoires in COVID-19. As for the study in general: From T cells, B-cell-depleted T cells, or PBMCs came the material, which was cDNA or gDNA.

Patients of the Seattle cohort, enrolled during active infection, were followed longitudinally. In the authors' methods: For nucleated cells, counts were estimated from reference gene primer amplification. Assay used: immunoSEQ multiplex PCR; TCRdb lists only in-frame clones, some missing. That table supplies the V and J calls and clone size; D and trimming were determined from the DNA. Of approximately 300,000 clones in the sample, around 90% were seen once. Sequenced input: peripheral blood. This clonotype originated in a woman aged 25 to 39 with COVID-19, enrolled during active disease.

CDR3 residues: CASSPPPRDRGNYGYTF. CDR3 nucleotides: TGCGCCAGCAGTCCGCCCCCACGGGACAGGGGGAACTATGGCTACACCTTC. This chain links TRBV23-1 with TRBJ1-2; 11 bases map to TRBD1. TRBV23-1 is annotated as an ORF whose role is uncertain. The CDR3 length is 17 residues. Germline trimming cut 4 bases from V and 2 bases from J; bases unmatched to any gene: 9.